The clone carrying this T cell receptor (beta chain) has only one observation. This record belongs to a study of blood T cell repertoires in COVID-19. Study in general: Nucleic acid was either cDNA or gDNA, and it came from T cells, B-cell-depleted T cells, or PBMCs.

Using immunoSEQ multiplex PCR, the repertoire was profiled, and TCRdb retains in-frame clones only, with some absent. This sample yields 380,000 or so clones, of which 81% are seen a single time; more than 0.85% belongs to the top ten. This receptor was identified in a human donor with acute or convalescent COVID-19. The donor label of this sample is uncertain. Sequenced sample: peripheral blood.

CDR3 residues: CASRSRVSGYNEQFF. The CDR3 coding sequence is TGTGCCAGCAGGAGTCGCGTTAGCGGTTACAATGAGCAGTTCTTC. The chain combines TRBV6-5 with TRBJ2-1; possibly TRBD2 for D (6 bases). Germline lookup yields CDR1 MNHEY and CDR2 SVGAGI. V lost 6 bases, J lost 4 bases, and 16 bases lay in between. This CDR3 comprises 15 residues.